The 31 T cell receptor beta chains listed next were all sequenced from one sample in a study of blood T cell repertoires in COVID-19. The assay was immunoSEQ multiplex PCR, and TCRdb's table has in-frame clones only and misses some. The sample carries approximately 230,000 clones, roughly nine tenths recorded once. The specimen sequenced was peripheral blood. The receptor set was obtained from a man younger than 30 with active or convalescent COVID-19.

CDR3 region: CAGGAGAGANVLTF. Here the CDR3 DNA reads TGTGCCGGAGGAGCAGGGGCTGGGGCCAACGTCCTGACTTTC. The rearrangement uses TRBV6-5 and TRBJ2-6, with D possibly TRBD1 on 6 matching bases. Germline V CDR1 and CDR2: MNHEY, SVGAGI. The CDR3 contains 14 residues. The germline V and J ends were trimmed by 11 bases and 2 bases, with 13 bases remaining between them.

This chain links TRBV30 with TRBJ1-2; 7 bases fit TRBD1. The trim removed 5 bases at V and 5 bases at J, leaving 11 bases unmatched. CDR3 length: 14 amino acids. Germline CDR1 reads GTSNPN; CDR2 reads SVGIG (reference sequence). The DNA of the CDR3 is TGTGCCTGGGAAGAAGACAGGGTACGGTATGGCTACACCTTC. Translation: CAWEEDRVRYGYTF.

In this sample, this clone turned up a few times. The junction shows a germline mismatch at one end, possibly a read error. The chain is built from TRBV7-7 and TRBJ2-2, with TRBD1 matching 9 bases. The CDR3 totals 18 residues. Germline CDR1 is SSHAT and CDR2 is FNYEAQ (reference sequence). Here the CDR3 reads CASSLRVGDRDRSGELFF. The CDR3 DNA follows: TGTGCTAGCAGCTTAAGAGTGGGGGACAGGGATCGTTCCGGGGAGCTGTTTTTT.

The J gene is TRBJ1-2, the V gene TRBV24-1; 8 bases are a match to TRBD1. V lost 6 bases to trimming and J lost 3 bases; unmatched junction nucleotides: 5. The CDR3 consists of 14 residues. Germline values: CDR1 KGHDR, CDR2 SFDVKD. CDR3 nucleotide sequence: TGTGCCACCAGTTCAGGGGGCGCGCACTATGGCTACACCTTC. Translating it yields CATSSGGAHYGYTF.

The rearrangement joins TRBV15 to TRBJ2-3; D is unresolved. This CDR3 contains 15 residues. Germline lookup yields CDR1 LNHNV and CDR2 YYDKDF (reference sequence). V was shortened by 0 bases and J by 0 bases, with 7 bases between the two germline ends. CDR3 nucleotide sequence: TGTGCCACCAGCAGAGAGCGGAGTAGCACAGATACGCAGTATTTT. Translation: CATSRERSSTDTQYF.

The chain recombines TRBV18 with TRBJ2-5, with D possibly matching TRBD1 (6 bases). V lost 3 bases and J lost 2, with 13 bases in between. The CDR3 is 15 amino acids. In germline, CDR1 is KGHSH, CDR2 LQKENI. CDR3 sequence reads: CASSPPGQTQETQYF. The DNA of the CDR3 is TGTGCCAGCTCACCCCCCGGACAGACTCAAGAGACCCAGTACTTC.

The chain carries TRBV9 and TRBJ1-1; 8 nucleotides align to TRBD1. This CDR3 region has 14 residues. Germline CDR1 reads SGDLS; CDR2 reads YYNGEE. V was pared by 2 bases and J by 11 bases, with 11 bases of the junction left unmatched. Here the CDR3 DNA reads TGTGCCAGCAGCGTCGGGCACGGACAGGGAGTGGCTTTCTTT. Translating it yields CASSVGHGQGVAFF.

The chain recombines TRBV6-7 with TRBJ1-5, with TRBD1 matching 12 bases. TRBV6-7 has ORF status, its function being uncertain. CDR3 length equals 17 residues. The trim removed 6 bases at V and 2 bases at J, leaving 8 bases unmatched. CDR3 bases: TGTGCCAGCAGGCCGGGACAGGGGGCTCGGGGCAATCAGCCCCAGCATTTT. Translation gives CASRPGQGARGNQPQHF.

This clone was observed a few times. The gene calls are TRBV9 and TRBJ1-1, with D maybe TRBD1 (6 bases). Per the germline V gene, CDR1 is SGDLS and CDR2 is YYNGEE. V lost 3 bases and J lost 7, with 13 bases in between. This CDR3 is 13 amino acids long. For the CDR3, the DNA is TGTGCCAGCAGCGAGGGGGGGAGACGTGAAGCTTTCTTT. Amino acids: CASSEGGRREAFF.

The DNA for the CDR3 is TGTGCCAGCAGTCTAACTATACCGGGACAGGGGTTTTACAATGAGCAGTTCTTC. Translation gives CASSLTIPGQGFYNEQFF. This sequence joins TRBV9 and TRBJ2-1, with 10 bases matching TRBD1. The V segment lost 5 bases and the J segment 4 bases; nucleotides outside the gene matches: 15. The CDR3 length is 18 residues. Germline V gives CDR1 SGDLS, CDR2 YYNGEE.

This clone came up once. The chain employs TRBV6-2 or TRBV6-3 and TRBJ1-5; a weak D match, TRBD1 (5 bases). V shed 8 bases and J shed 9 bases, with 17 bases lying between them. In germline, CDR1 is MNHEY, CDR2 SVGEGT. The CDR3 contains 13 residues. The chain's CDR3 is CASRPGGWGPQHF. The CDR3 DNA reads as TGTGCCAGCCGCCCGGGGGGATGGGGGCCCCAGCATTTT.

The genes are TRBV5-6 and TRBJ2-7, with 10 bases lining up with TRBD2. CDR1 is SGHDT and CDR2 is YYEEEE in the germline V gene. The junction had 7 bases not matched to a gene; V was cut back by 4 bases and J by 3 bases. CDR3 size: 15 residues. The CDR3 here is CASSPGTSDLYEQYF. The CDR3 DNA reads as TGTGCCAGCAGCCCAGGGACTAGCGATCTCTACGAGCAGTACTTC. The full variable domain, rest sourced from reference TRBV5-6 and TRBJ2-7, is DAGVTQSPTHLIKTRGQQVTLRCSPKSGHDTVSWYQQALGQGPQFIFQYYEEEERQRGNFPDRFSGHQFPNYSSELNVNALLLGDSALYLCASSPGTSDLYEQYFGPGTRLTVT.

The CDR3 spells CASSGRDQETQYF. CDR3 bases: TGTGCCAGCAGCGGCCGGGACCAAGAGACCCAGTACTTC. The V call is TRBV5-8, the J call TRBJ2-5; D remains unclear. Germline V gene sequence: CDR1 SGHTS, CDR2 YDEGEE. The CDR3 length is 13 residues. The V end lost 4 bases, the J end lost 0 bases, and 7 bases lay between the germline ends.

This clone was picked up a small number of times. The CDR3 sequence: CASSLKTGQNTGELFF. The CDR3 bases are TGTGCCAGCAGCCTAAAGACGGGACAGAACACCGGGGAGCTGTTTTTT. V usage is TRBV9 and J usage is TRBJ2-2, with D tentatively TRBD1 (6 bases). The V end was cut by 4 bases, the J end by 1 base, with 14 bases between. The CDR3 totals 16 residues. The germline V gene encodes CDR1 SGDLS and CDR2 YYNGEE.

This clone has only one observation. The chain recombines TRBV18 with TRBJ1-1; no firm D call. Germline V gene data show CDR1 as KGHSH and CDR2 as LQKENI. The CDR3 sequence is 13 residues long. V lost 1 base to trimming and J lost 5 bases, with 8 bases between them. The CDR3 DNA reads TGTGCCAGCTCACCACGTAGTGAGACTGAAGCTTTCTTT. Amino acids: CASSPRSETEAFF.

This clone was counted between two and nine times. The chain combines TRBV19 with TRBJ1-4; 8 bases fit TRBD1. This CDR3 is built from 14 residues. J was trimmed by 7 bases and V by 5 bases; bases with no gene match: 6. Germline loops: CDR1 LNHDA, CDR2 SQIVND (reference sequence). This CDR3 is CASSLPGGSEKLFF. The CDR3 bases are TGTGCCAGTAGTTTGCCAGGGGGCAGTGAAAAACTGTTTTTT.

The gene calls are TRBV28 and TRBJ1-5, with D maybe TRBD1 (5 bases). This CDR3 spans 15 amino acids. Trimming left V 7 bases short and J 0 bases short, with 13 bases between. Per germline, CDR1 MDHEN and CDR2 SYDVKM. The CDR3 here is CASNRGGGSNQPQHF. DNA for the CDR3: TGTGCCAGCAATAGGGGCGGGGGTAGCAATCAGCCCCAGCATTTT.

The DNA for the CDR3 is TGTGCCAGCTCACCAGATCTAGCCCAAGCGGGGACCCAGTACTTC. Its protein product is CASSPDLAQAGTQYF. V is TRBV18 and J is TRBJ2-5, with a possible D match to TRBD2 (6 bases). CDR1 KGHSH and CDR2 LQKENI come from the germline V gene. The CDR3 is 15 residues long. The germline V and J ends were trimmed by 2 bases and 7 bases, with 17 bases remaining between them.

The chain links TRBV24-1 to TRBJ2-7; perhaps TRBD1 as D (5 bases). The CDR3 extends over 15 amino acids. CDR1 and CDR2 (germline): KGHDR, SFDVKD. With 3 bases removed from V and 6 bases from J, the gap between germline ends came to 17 bases. Written as DNA, the CDR3 is TGTGCCACCAGTGATGCAGGGTTGCCCGCCGGCGAGCAGTACTTC. It codes for CATSDAGLPAGEQYF.

This chain connects TRBV30 to TRBJ1-1; tentative D call: TRBD1 (5 bases). CDR3 size: 13 residues. The germline V gene has CDR1 GTSNPN and CDR2 SVGIG (reference sequence). V lost 0 bases, J lost 5 bases, and 10 bases lay in between. The chain's CDR3 is CAWSVQVGTEAFF. Here the CDR3 DNA reads TGTGCCTGGAGTGTACAGGTAGGGACTGAAGCTTTCTTT.

This sequence joins TRBV10-3 and TRBJ2-5; 7 bases are a match to TRBD2. V lost 7 bases, J lost 5 bases, and 7 bases stayed unmatched. The CDR3 has 13 residues. Germline CDR1 is ENHRY and CDR2 is SYGVKD. Written as DNA, the CDR3 is TGTGCCATCATGGGCGGGAGTATGGAGACCCAGTACTTC. It translates to CAIMGGSMETQYF.

The gene calls are TRBV30 and TRBJ1-4; 8 bases match TRBD1. The CDR3 runs 14 residues. V trimming: 6 bases; J trimming: 7 bases; junction bases outside the gene matches: 10. CDR1 and CDR2 from the germline V gene are GTSNPN and SVGIG (reference sequence). The DNA for the CDR3 is TGTGCCTGTCTCTCCCAGGGGGCTGGTGAAAAACTGTTTTTT. This codes for CACLSQGAGEKLFF.

The rearrangement joins TRBV18 to TRBJ1-3; 10 bases map to TRBD1. The CDR3 runs 16 residues. Germline V gene lookup returns CDR1 KGHSH and CDR2 LQKENI. V was pared by 6 bases and J by 2 bases, with 7 bases of the junction left unmatched. CDR3 residues: CASSIFGTGAGNTIYF. In nucleotides, the CDR3 is TGTGCCAGCTCTATCTTCGGGACAGGGGCTGGAAACACCATATATTTT.

This chain uses TRBV19 with TRBJ2-1; 12 positions match TRBD2. The CDR3 is made up of 19 amino acids. The V gene end was trimmed by 7 bases and the J gene end by 2 bases; junction bases not matched to a gene: 15. Germline V gene data show CDR1 as LNHDA and CDR2 as SQIVND (reference sequence). CDR3 coding DNA: TGTGCCAGTATCACCCGGCTAGCGGGAGGGCCGTTTACCTACAATGAGCAGTTCTTC. Its protein is CASITRLAGGPFTYNEQFF.

The rearrangement links TRBV6-6 to TRBJ1-6; D remains ambiguous. Germline V gene data show CDR1 as MNHNY and CDR2 as SVGAGI (reference sequence). The CDR3 extends over 15 amino acids. The V gene lost 0 bases and the J gene lost 5 bases, with 8 bases spanning the gap. CDR3 sequence: CASSYSADNNSPLHF. DNA of the CDR3: TGTGCCAGCAGTTACTCGGCTGACAATAATTCACCCCTCCACTTT.

The chain uses TRBV7-2 and TRBJ1-5, with 7 nucleotides matching TRBD1. From germline, CDR1 is SGHTA and CDR2 FQGNSA. This CDR3 has 15 residues. The ends lost 2 bases at V and 6 bases at J; junction bases unmatched: 7. The CDR3 bases are TGTGCCAGCAGCTTACGGCAGGGGGGAGGTCAGCCCCAGCATTTT. Translated: CASSLRQGGGQPQHF.

This rearrangement joins TRBV19 to TRBJ2-6; 8 positions match TRBD1. The CDR3 runs 16 residues. The junction had 10 bases not matched to a gene; V was cut back by 10 bases and J by 2 bases. Germline CDR1 reads LNHDA; CDR2 reads SQIVND (reference sequence). The DNA of the CDR3 is TGTGCCACCACGATCGAGACAGGGGCTGGGGCCAACGTCCTGACTTTC. It codes for CATTIETGAGANVLTF.

The J gene is TRBJ2-5, the V gene TRBV12-3 or TRBV12-4; unclear D gene. The CDR3 spans 11 residues. V lost 6 bases and J 4 bases, leaving 6 bases between the germline ends. The CDR3 DNA reads as TGTGCCAGCAGCACTATAGAGACCCAGTACTTC. Translation: CASSTIETQYF.

The chain combines TRBV6-2 or TRBV6-3 with TRBJ1-5; tentatively, D is TRBD1 (6 bases). Germline V lookup: CDR1 MNHEY, CDR2 SVGEGT. V lost 2 bases, J lost 5 bases, and 13 bases lay in between. The CDR3 spans 15 residues. The CDR3 region is CASSYGGGKDQPQHF. The CDR3 DNA sequence: TGTGCCAGCAGTTACGGGGGGGGCAAGGATCAGCCCCAGCATTTT.

This chain connects TRBV7-2 to TRBJ2-3, with 13 bases aligning to TRBD2. Germline V gene sequence: CDR1 SGHTA, CDR2 FQGNSA. Losses at the gene ends were 5 bases for V and 3 bases for J; bases not matched to a gene: 8. This CDR3 is 17 amino acids long. DNA for the CDR3: TGTGCCAGCAGCCTATGGACGACTAGCGGGAGGACAGATACGCAGTATTTT. Protein: CASSLWTTSGRTDTQYF.

This chain joins TRBV19 and TRBJ2-7; 8 bases align to TRBD1. The V gene's germline CDR1 is LNHDA and CDR2 SQIVND (reference sequence). After removal of 4 bases from V and 3 bases from J, the junction contained 11 bases not matched to a gene. This CDR3 comprises 16 residues. The CDR3: CASSTLPTGGGYEQYF. CDR3 DNA: TGTGCCAGTAGTACGCTCCCCACAGGGGGTGGCTACGAGCAGTACTTC.